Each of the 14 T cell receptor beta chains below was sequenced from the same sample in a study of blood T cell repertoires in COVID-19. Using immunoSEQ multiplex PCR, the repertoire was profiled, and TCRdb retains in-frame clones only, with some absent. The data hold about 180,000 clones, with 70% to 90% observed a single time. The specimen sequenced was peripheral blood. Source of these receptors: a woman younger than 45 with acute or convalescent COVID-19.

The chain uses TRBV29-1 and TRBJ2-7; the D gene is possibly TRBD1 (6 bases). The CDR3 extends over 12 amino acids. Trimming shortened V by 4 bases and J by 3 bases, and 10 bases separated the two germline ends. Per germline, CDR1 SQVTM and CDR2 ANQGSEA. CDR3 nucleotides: TGCAGCGTTGTAGCACAGGGCTACGAGCAGTACTTC. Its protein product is CSVVAQGYEQYF.

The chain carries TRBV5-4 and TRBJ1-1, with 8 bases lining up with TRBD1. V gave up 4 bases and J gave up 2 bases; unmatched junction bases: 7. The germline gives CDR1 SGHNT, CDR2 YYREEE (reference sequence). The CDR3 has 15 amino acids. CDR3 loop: CASSPWTGRNTEAFF. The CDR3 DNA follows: TGTGCCAGCAGCCCCTGGACAGGGAGAAACACTGAAGCTTTCTTT.

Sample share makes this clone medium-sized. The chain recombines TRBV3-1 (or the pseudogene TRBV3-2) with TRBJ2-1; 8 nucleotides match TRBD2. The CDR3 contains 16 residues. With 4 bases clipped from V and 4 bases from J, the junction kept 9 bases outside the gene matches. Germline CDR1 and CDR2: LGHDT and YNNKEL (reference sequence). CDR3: CASSPTSGGAYNEQFF. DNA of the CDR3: TGTGCCAGCAGCCCGACGTCCGGGGGGGCATACAATGAGCAGTTCTTC.

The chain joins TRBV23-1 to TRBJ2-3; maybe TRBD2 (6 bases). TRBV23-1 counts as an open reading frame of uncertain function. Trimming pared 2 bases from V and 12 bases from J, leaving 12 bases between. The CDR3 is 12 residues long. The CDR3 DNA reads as TGCGCCAGCAGTCAAAGGGACTCCTTTCAGTATTTT. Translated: CASSQRDSFQYF.

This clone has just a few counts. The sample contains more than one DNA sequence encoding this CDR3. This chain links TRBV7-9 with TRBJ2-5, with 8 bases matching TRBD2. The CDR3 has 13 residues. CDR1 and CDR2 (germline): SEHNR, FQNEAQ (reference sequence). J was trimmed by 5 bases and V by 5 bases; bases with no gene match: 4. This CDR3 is CASSQAGAETQYF. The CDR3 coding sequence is TGTGCCAGCAGCCAAGCGGGAGCTGAGACCCAGTACTTC.

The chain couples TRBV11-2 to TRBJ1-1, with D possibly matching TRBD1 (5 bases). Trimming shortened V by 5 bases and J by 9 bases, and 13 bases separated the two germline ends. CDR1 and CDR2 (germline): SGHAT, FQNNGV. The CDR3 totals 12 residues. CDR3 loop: CASSRGVAKAFF. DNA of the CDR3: TGTGCCAGCAGCCGGGGGGTCGCCAAAGCTTTCTTT.

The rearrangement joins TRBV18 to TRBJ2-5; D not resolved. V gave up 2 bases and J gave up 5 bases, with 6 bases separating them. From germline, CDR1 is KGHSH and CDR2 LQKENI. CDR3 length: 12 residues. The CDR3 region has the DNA TGTGCCAGCTCACCATCGAGGGAGACCCAGTACTTC. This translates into CASSPSRETQYF.

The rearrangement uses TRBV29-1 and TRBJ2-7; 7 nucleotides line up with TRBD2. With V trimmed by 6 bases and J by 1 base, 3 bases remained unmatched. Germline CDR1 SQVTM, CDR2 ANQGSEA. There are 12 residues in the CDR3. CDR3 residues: CSVGRESYEQYF. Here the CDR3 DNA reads TGCAGCGTAGGGAGGGAATCCTACGAGCAGTACTTC.

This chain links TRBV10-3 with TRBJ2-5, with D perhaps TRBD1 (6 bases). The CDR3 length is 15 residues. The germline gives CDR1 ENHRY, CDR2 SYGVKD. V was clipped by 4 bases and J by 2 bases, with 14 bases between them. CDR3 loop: CAISVNPGQQETQYF. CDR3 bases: TGTGCCATCAGTGTGAACCCCGGACAGCAAGAGACCCAGTACTTC.

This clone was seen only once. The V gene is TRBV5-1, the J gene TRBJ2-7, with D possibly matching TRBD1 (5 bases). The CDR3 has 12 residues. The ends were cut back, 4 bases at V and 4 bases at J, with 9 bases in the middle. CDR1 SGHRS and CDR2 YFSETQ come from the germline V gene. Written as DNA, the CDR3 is TGCGCCAGCAGCCTTAGGGGATACGAGCAGTACTTC. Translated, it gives CASSLRGYEQYF.

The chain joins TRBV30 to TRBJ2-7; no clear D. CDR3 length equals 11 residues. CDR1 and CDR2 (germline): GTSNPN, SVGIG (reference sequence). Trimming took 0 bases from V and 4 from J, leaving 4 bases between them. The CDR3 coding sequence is TGTGCCTGGAGTGTTGAGTACGAGCAGTACTTC. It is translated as CAWSVEYEQYF.

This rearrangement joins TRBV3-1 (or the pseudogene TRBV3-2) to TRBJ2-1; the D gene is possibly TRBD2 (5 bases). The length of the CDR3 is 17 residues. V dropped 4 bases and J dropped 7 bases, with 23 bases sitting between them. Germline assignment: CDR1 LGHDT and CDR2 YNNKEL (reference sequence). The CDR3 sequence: CASSPSTDPTWGNEQFF. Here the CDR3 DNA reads TGTGCCAGCAGCCCTAGCACGGACCCAACGTGGGGTAATGAGCAGTTCTTC.

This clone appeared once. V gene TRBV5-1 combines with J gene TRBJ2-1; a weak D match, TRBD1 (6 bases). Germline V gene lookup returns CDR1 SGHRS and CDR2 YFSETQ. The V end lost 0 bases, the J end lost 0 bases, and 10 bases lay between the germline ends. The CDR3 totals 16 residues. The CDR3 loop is CASSLGIGGSYNEQFF. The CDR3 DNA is TGCGCCAGCAGCTTGGGCATAGGGGGCTCCTACAATGAGCAGTTCTTC.

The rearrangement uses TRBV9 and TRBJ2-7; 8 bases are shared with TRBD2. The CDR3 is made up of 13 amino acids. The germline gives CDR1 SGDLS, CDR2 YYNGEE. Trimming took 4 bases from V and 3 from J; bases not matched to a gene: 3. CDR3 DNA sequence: TGTGCCAGCAGCCTGGGACTAGACTACGAGCAGTACTTC. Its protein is CASSLGLDYEQYF. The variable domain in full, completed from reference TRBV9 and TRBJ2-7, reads DSGVTQTPKHLITATGQRVTLRCSPRSGDLSVYWYQQSLDQGLQFLIQYYNGEERAKGNILERFSAQQFPDLHSELNLSSLELGDSALYFCASSLGLDYEQYFGPGTRLTVT.